Below, 21 T cell receptor beta chains from the same sample are listed, as sequenced in a study of blood T cell repertoires in COVID-19. TCRdb's copy holds only in-frame clones and misses some; the assay was immunoSEQ multiplex PCR. The sample holds over 60,000 clones, around 80% seen once. The sequencing sample was made of peripheral blood. These receptors came from a human donor in a cohort sampled during active COVID-19.

This sequence joins TRBV6-6 and TRBJ1-2; D possibly corresponds to TRBD1 (6 bases). Germline V gene lookup returns CDR1 MNHNY and CDR2 SVGAGI (reference sequence). With 9 bases removed from V and 1 base from J, the gap between germline ends came to 12 bases. This CDR3 spans 13 amino acids. The CDR3 reads CASRTESNYGYTF. The CDR3 nucleotides are TGTGCCAGTCGGACAGAAAGTAACTATGGCTACACCTTC.

This chain links TRBV9 with TRBJ2-1, with 10 bases fitting TRBD2. Germline V gene lookup returns CDR1 SGDLS and CDR2 YYNGEE. V was clipped by 0 bases and J by 10 bases; unmatched bases: 7. The CDR3 runs to 15 residues. The CDR3 region is CASSVGSSGSYEQFF. CDR3 nucleotides: TGTGCCAGCAGCGTAGGGTCTAGCGGGAGTTACGAGCAGTTCTTC.

The chain carries TRBV6-5 and TRBJ2-5, with 9 bases identical to TRBD1. CDR1 and CDR2 from the germline V gene are MNHEY and SVGAGI. This CDR3 comprises 16 residues. V shed 4 bases, J shed 4 bases, and the junction held 10 bases outside the gene matches. The CDR3 protein is CASSSNPGQGTETQYF. The CDR3 DNA sequence: TGTGCCAGCAGTTCAAATCCGGGACAGGGTACAGAGACCCAGTACTTC.

This chain connects TRBV2 to TRBJ2-1; unclear D gene. The germline CDR1 and CDR2 sequences are SNHLY and FYNNEI. V was trimmed by 3 bases and J by 5 bases, leaving 5 bases between them. CDR3 length: 12 residues. CDR3 in DNA: TGTGCCAGCAGTGAGGCGGACAATGAGCAGTTCTTC. Translation gives CASSEADNEQFF.

The chain's CDR3 is CASSEELRGGAVKYF. In DNA, the CDR3 is TGTGCCAGCAGTGAAGAACTCCGCGGGGGGGCCGTTAAGTACTTC. The chain employs TRBV6-1 and TRBJ2-4; 9 bases are a match to TRBD2. J gave up 14 bases and V 1 base, and 12 bases lay outside the gene matches. This CDR3 has 15 amino acids. Germline V gene data show CDR1 as MNHNS and CDR2 as SASEGT.

The rearrangement joins TRBV27 to TRBJ2-5; D call uncertain. Germline CDR1 MNHEY, CDR2 SMNVEV (reference sequence). The CDR3 loop spans 14 amino acids. The germline V and J ends were trimmed by 4 bases and 0 bases, with 9 bases remaining between them. The CDR3 spells CASSSQRYQETQYF. CDR3 in DNA: TGTGCCAGCAGTTCCCAACGGTACCAAGAGACCCAGTACTTC.

This sequence joins TRBV7-9 and TRBJ2-1; 9 bases map to TRBD2. J lost 5 bases, V lost 4 bases, and 15 bases had no gene match. The germline V gene encodes CDR1 SEHNR and CDR2 FQNEAQ (reference sequence). CDR3 length: 18 amino acids. CDR3 DNA: TGTGCCAGCAGCTCTACAGCTTTTTCGGGACTAGCCAACAATGAGCAGTTCTTC. It translates to CASSSTAFSGLANNEQFF.

The CDR3 loop reads CASSLGLAVSTDTQYF. The CDR3 coding sequence is TGTGCCAGCAGCCTGGGACTAGCAGTTAGCACAGATACGCAGTATTTT. This rearrangement joins TRBV7-3 to TRBJ2-3; TRBD2 agrees at 9 bases. The CDR3 is 16 residues long. Per germline, CDR1 SGHTA and CDR2 FQGTGA. Unmatched junction bases numbered 6, after V lost 5 bases and J lost 0 bases.

There are a few counts of this clone. The CDR3 spells CASSESTGLNYGYTF. Here the CDR3 DNA reads TGTGCCAGCAGTGAATCGACAGGGCTAAACTATGGCTACACCTTC. V gene TRBV2 combines with J gene TRBJ1-2, with 7 bases identical to TRBD1. This CDR3 has 15 amino acids. J was trimmed by 2 bases and V by 2 bases; bases with no gene match: 5. The germline CDR1 and CDR2 sequences are SNHLY and FYNNEI. Filled out from reference TRBV2 and TRBJ1-2, the complete variable domain reads EPEVTQTPSHQVTQMGQEVILRCVPISNHLYFYWYRQILGQKVEFLVSFYNNEISEKSEIFDDQFSVERPDGSNFTLKIRSTKLEDSAMYFCASSESTGLNYGYTFGSGTRLTVV.

The V and J genes are TRBV7-2 and TRBJ1-5, with D tentatively TRBD1 (5 bases). Looked up from germline, CDR1 is SGHTA and CDR2 is FQGNSA. The V end was cut by 1 base, the J end by 5 bases, with 12 bases between. This CDR3 spans 15 amino acids. CDR3 sequence reads: CASSLGRGVYQPQHF. The CDR3 nucleotides are TGTGCCAGCAGCTTAGGACGGGGGGTCTATCAGCCCCAGCATTTT. The full variable domain, completed using reference TRBV7-2 and TRBJ1-5, is GAGVSQSPSNKVTEKGKDVELRCDPISGHTALYWYRQSLGQGLEFLIYFQGNSAPDKSGLPSDRFSAERTGGSVSTLTIQRTQQEDSAVYLCASSLGRGVYQPQHFGDGTRLSIL.

V is TRBV28 and J is TRBJ1-6; D gene ambiguous. V lost 4 bases and J lost 7, with 11 bases in between. CDR1 MDHEN and CDR2 SYDVKM come from the germline V gene. CDR3 length: 14 residues. The CDR3 loop is CASSSGGINSPLHF. The CDR3 region has the DNA TGTGCCAGCAGTTCCGGAGGGATCAATTCACCCCTCCACTTT.

V usage is TRBV5-1 and J usage is TRBJ2-2; TRBD1 matches 7 bases. V was pared by 4 bases and J by 0 bases, with 3 bases of the junction left unmatched. The CDR3 runs to 15 residues. CDR1 is SGHRS, CDR2 YFSETQ, per germline. Here the CDR3 DNA reads TGCGCCAGCAGCCCGGGACAGTCGAACACCGGGGAGCTGTTTTTT. Translating it yields CASSPGQSNTGELFF.

The rearrangement uses TRBV5-1 and TRBJ1-2; D is perhaps TRBD1 (6 bases). Germline CDR1 reads SGHRS; CDR2 reads YFSETQ. The CDR3 has 13 amino acids. V was pared by 0 bases and J by 5 bases, with 8 bases between. CDR3 loop: CASSLEGEYGYTF. CDR3 bases: TGCGCCAGCAGCTTGGAGGGGGAATATGGCTACACCTTC.

The J gene is TRBJ2-5, the V gene TRBV11-1; 9 nucleotides match TRBD1. CDR3 size: 15 residues. Germline lookup yields CDR1 SGHAT and CDR2 FQDESV (reference sequence). Losses at the gene ends were 1 base for V and 1 base for J; bases not matched to a gene: 1. For the CDR3, the DNA is TGTGCCAGCAGCTTAGGGGACAGGGCCCAAGAGACCCAGTACTTC. Protein sequence: CASSLGDRAQETQYF. The variable domain in full, completed from reference TRBV11-1 and TRBJ2-5, reads EAEVAQSPRYKITEKSQAVAFWCDPISGHATLYWYRQILGQGPELLVQFQDESVVDDSQLPKDRFSAERLKGVDSTLKIQPAELGDSAMYLCASSLGDRAQETQYFGPGTRLLVL.

V is TRBV6-6 and J is TRBJ2-7, with 7 nucleotides matching TRBD1. Germline assignment: CDR1 MNHNY and CDR2 SVGAGI (reference sequence). The CDR3 covers 15 residues. V trimming: 10 bases; J trimming: 5 bases; junction bases outside the gene matches: 17. The CDR3 DNA is TGTGCCACCCGACAGGGAGCCGCCTTAGACGACGAGCAGTACTTC. This gives the protein CATRQGAALDDEQYF.

The chain combines TRBV29-1 with TRBJ2-1; unclear D gene. The CDR3 loop spans 12 amino acids. Germline values: CDR1 SQVTM, CDR2 ANQGSEA. V lost 4 bases and J lost 5, with 9 bases in between. CDR3 sequence (DNA): TGCAGCGTTGCTCTAACGAACAATGAGCAGTTCTTC. As protein: CSVALTNNEQFF.

The chain uses TRBV19 and TRBJ2-5, with D possibly matching TRBD2 (6 bases). Trimming stripped 5 bases from V and 2 bases from J, with 15 bases between. Germline V gene data show CDR1 as LNHDA and CDR2 as SQIVND (reference sequence). The CDR3 is made up of 15 amino acids. This CDR3 is CASSHPGGTQETQYF. As DNA, the CDR3 is TGTGCCAGTAGTCATCCTGGGGGGACGCAAGAGACCCAGTACTTC.

The rearrangement joins TRBV9 to TRBJ2-1, with TRBD2 matching 12 bases. The CDR3 has 16 residues. Looked up from germline, CDR1 is SGDLS and CDR2 is YYNGEE. J lost 8 bases, V lost 5 bases, and 11 bases had no gene match. For the CDR3, the DNA is TGTGCCAGCAGTGTCACTAGCGGGAGGATTTTTGATGAGCAGTTCTTC. Protein product: CASSVTSGRIFDEQFF.

This clone has more than one count but fewer than ten. The chain has TRBV4-1 and TRBJ2-7; 9 bases map to TRBD1. CDR1 and CDR2 from the germline V gene are MGHRA and YSYEKL. The V and J ends lost 4 bases and 4 bases, in that order; junction bases with no gene match: 14. The CDR3 spans 17 residues. The CDR3 nucleotides read TGCGCCAGCAGCCCCGGCTGGGGGGACAGGGACTTATACGAGCAGTACTTC. Protein product: CASSPGWGDRDLYEQYF.

This clone was picked up one time. The V call is TRBV12-3 or TRBV12-4, the J call TRBJ1-6; 7 bases align to TRBD1. The CDR3 runs to 13 residues. V gave up 7 bases and J gave up 10 bases; unmatched junction bases: 7. CDR3 residues: CASTETGASPLHF. The DNA for the CDR3 is TGTGCCAGCACCGAAACAGGGGCCTCACCCCTCCACTTT.

The rearrangement joins TRBV29-1 to TRBJ2-2; TRBD1 matches at 7 bases. CDR1 SQVTM and CDR2 ANQGSEA come from the germline V gene. CDR3 length: 13 residues. The V segment lost 4 bases and the J segment 3 bases; nucleotides outside the gene matches: 2. CDR3 amino acids: CSVAQGDTGELFF. DNA for the CDR3: TGCAGCGTTGCCCAGGGGGACACCGGGGAGCTGTTTTTT.